These 16 T cell receptor beta chains were all obtained from the same sample, sequenced in a study of STAT5B mutations in CD4+ large granular lymphocyte leukemia. Sequencing was performed with immunoSEQ multiplex PCR; in TCRdb, only in-frame clones are kept and a portion is missing. The table records just under 4,000 clones, about four fifths of them present only once. Sample: PBMCs. These receptor sequences come from a man aged 60 to 75 with CD4+ T-cell large granular lymphocyte leukemia.

The chain couples TRBV7-9 to TRBJ2-3; D gene ambiguous. The CDR3 runs 11 residues. In germline, CDR1 is SEHNR, CDR2 FQNEAQ (reference sequence). V lost 3 bases and J 6 bases, leaving 4 bases between the germline ends. CDR3 residues: CASSFLDTQYF. Here the CDR3 DNA reads TGTGCCAGCAGCTTTCTGGATACGCAGTATTTT.

This rearrangement joins TRBV19 to TRBJ1-4, with D perhaps matching TRBD1 (5 bases). CDR1 and CDR2 (germline): LNHDA, SQIVND (reference sequence). V shed 5 bases and J shed 0 bases, with 13 bases lying between them. This CDR3 has 16 residues. The CDR3 coding sequence is TGTGCCAGTAGTTCCGGGACTTCCACAACTAATGAAAAACTGTTTTTT. Translating it yields CASSSGTSTTNEKLFF.

V is TRBV7-9 and J is TRBJ2-5, with 12 nucleotides matching TRBD1. Germline CDR1 reads SEHNR; CDR2 reads FQNEAQ (reference sequence). V trimming: 5 bases; J trimming: 5 bases; junction bases outside the gene matches: 9. The CDR3 extends over 16 amino acids. DNA for the CDR3: TGTGCCAGCAGCGCCGGGACAGGGGGCTTTATGGAGACCCAGTACTTC. Its translation: CASSAGTGGFMETQYF.

This clone was detected once. The chain employs TRBV11-3 and TRBJ2-1; TRBD2 is a possible D gene (6 bases). The ends were cut back, 4 bases at V and 5 bases at J, with 15 bases in the middle. The length of the CDR3 is 15 residues. Per the germline V gene, CDR1 is SGHNT and CDR2 is YENEEA. Written as DNA, the CDR3 is TGTGCCAGCAGCTCACCCTGGACTAATGACAATGAGCAGTTCTTC. Translating it yields CASSSPWTNDNEQFF.

V usage is TRBV9 and J usage is TRBJ1-2; TRBD1 matches at 8 bases. The germline V gene has CDR1 SGDLS and CDR2 YYNGEE. J was trimmed by 2 bases and V by 4 bases; bases with no gene match: 7. There are 15 residues in the CDR3. The CDR3 bases are TGTGCCAGCAGCCGGGGGACAGGAGAAAACTATGGCTACACCTTC. Its translation is CASSRGTGENYGYTF.

This chain joins TRBV4-2 and TRBJ2-1, with 8 bases aligning to TRBD1. The germline V gene has CDR1 LGHNA and CDR2 YNFKEQ. J lost 3 bases, V lost 4 bases, and 8 bases had no gene match. This CDR3 has 16 residues. CDR3 sequence: CASSPGTGKFYNEQFF. As DNA, the CDR3 is TGTGCCAGCAGCCCTGGGACAGGCAAATTCTACAATGAGCAGTTCTTC.

The chain couples TRBV10-3 to TRBJ2-5, with no clear D. The V end lost 3 bases, the J end lost 4 bases, and 24 bases lay between the germline ends. Germline CDR1 reads ENHRY; CDR2 reads SYGVKD. The CDR3 loop spans 18 amino acids. DNA of the CDR3: TGTGCCATCAGTGACGCCGAGGCGAACGGGCGCGTCCCAGAGACCCAGTACTTC. This codes for CAISDAEANGRVPETQYF.

The chain recombines TRBV5-5 with TRBJ1-4; TRBD1 matches 10 bases. Germline CDR1 is SGHKS and CDR2 is YYEKEE (reference sequence). The CDR3 runs to 16 residues. Unmatched junction bases numbered 4, after V lost 0 bases and J lost 5 bases. CDR3 DNA sequence: TGTGCCAGCAGCTTGGTGGGACAGGGGATCAATGAAAAACTGTTTTTT. This gives the protein CASSLVGQGINEKLFF.

This chain connects TRBV6-5 to TRBJ2-2; unclear D gene. Trimming shortened V by 2 bases and J by 8 bases, and 9 bases separated the two germline ends. The CDR3 has 13 residues. The germline V gene has CDR1 MNHEY and CDR2 SVGAGI. The CDR3 DNA reads TGTGCCAGCAGTTACGGCCCCGCGGGGGAGCTGTTTTTT. Encoded protein: CASSYGPAGELFF.

This chain joins TRBV16 and TRBJ1-2, with 8 positions matching TRBD1. The CDR3 totals 14 residues. CDR1 and CDR2 (germline): KGHSY, FQNENV. V was clipped by 4 bases and J by 4 bases; unmatched bases: 5. The CDR3 coding sequence is TGTGCCAGCAGCCTCGGACAGGGTTTCTATGGCTACACCTTC. Its translation is CASSLGQGFYGYTF. Based on the CDR3 plus reference TRBV16 and TRBJ1-2, the full variable domain is GEEVAQTPKHLVRGEGQKAKLYCAPIKGHSYVFWYQQVLKNEFKFLISFQNENVFDETGMPKERFSAKCLPNSPCSLEIQATKLEDSAVYFCASSLGQGFYGYTFGSGTRLTVV.

The rearrangement uses TRBV2 and TRBJ2-7; 7 nucleotides match TRBD1. CDR1 is SNHLY and CDR2 is FYNNEI in the germline V gene. After removal of 4 bases from V and 6 bases from J, the junction contained 3 bases not matched to a gene. CDR3 length equals 12 residues. CDR3: CASSATGVEQYF. The CDR3 bases are TGTGCCAGCAGTGCTACAGGGGTCGAGCAGTACTTC.

For this clone: A far larger clone differs by one base, so this is likely a read error. The chain carries TRBV9 and TRBJ1-1; D possibly corresponds to TRBD1 (5 bases). Germline loops: CDR1 SGDLS, CDR2 YYNGEE. The CDR3 covers 15 residues. V shed 3 bases and J shed 2 bases, with 14 bases lying between them. Written as DNA, the CDR3 is TGTGCCAGCAGCGGGTTCGGGACGGCCAACACTGAAGCTTTCTTT. Its translation is CASSGFGTANTEAFF.

The rearrangement uses TRBV19 and TRBJ2-5, with 7 bases that match TRBD1. Germline V CDR1 and CDR2: LNHDA, SQIVND (reference sequence). The CDR3 loop spans 14 amino acids. V was pared by 1 base and J by 2 bases, with 1 base of the junction left unmatched. CDR3 bases: TGTGCCAGTAGTATAGGCAGGGGGCAAGAGACCCAGTACTTC. This encodes CASSIGRGQETQYF.

The rearrangement uses TRBV5-6 and TRBJ2-7; no reliable D call. Germline lookup yields CDR1 SGHDT and CDR2 YYEEEE. The CDR3 has 14 residues. V shed 4 bases and J shed 6 bases, with 17 bases lying between them. CDR3 coding DNA: TGTGCCAGCAGCCCAAACGGGTGGGGTGGCGAGCAGTACTTC. It translates to CASSPNGWGGEQYF.

The rearrangement links TRBV5-4 to TRBJ2-7, with 7 bases lining up with TRBD2. CDR1 is SGHNT and CDR2 is YYREEE in the germline V gene (reference sequence). The CDR3 sequence is 13 residues long. Trimming cost V 6 bases and J 6 bases; bases outside gene matches: 9. The DNA for the CDR3 is TGTGCCAGCACCAGGGAGGGCGAAGGCGAGCAGTACTTC. Translation: CASTREGEGEQYF.

The chain carries TRBV6-6 and TRBJ2-5; D unresolved. The J call is in doubt because the DNA end fits TRBJ2-7 better. The CDR3 runs to 12 residues. Germline V gives CDR1 MNHNY, CDR2 SVGAGI (reference sequence). This chain's CDR3 is CASSRDVNEQYF. In nucleotides, the CDR3 is TGTGCCAGCAGCCGAGACGTCAACGAGCAGTACTTC.